Detailed here is one TCR beta chain. Its antigen is as yet unknown. A second PCR of roughly 7 to 11 cycles used a sample-barcoded 5' primer and a J-beta primer mix. The template-switch adaptor, which had 12 random nucleotides, put a tag on each cDNA molecule. TCRdb re-analysed the 5' RACE reads in MiXCR, keeping a single row per CDR3 protein. The table lists hundreds of thousands of distinct CDR3 sequences, around 50% of them singletons, with about 26% in the top ten. This sample was included in a study of blood T cells in healthy people across ages. Notes on the study in general: Diversity estimates drawn from one million T cells were deemed underestimates.

Each donor's blood draw was approximately 10 milliliters of peripheral blood. The germline V gene has CDR1 SGHVS and CDR2 FNYEAQ. V lost 1 base to trimming and J lost 8 bases; unmatched junction nucleotides: 20. The CDR3 spans 19 residues. The chain uses TRBV7-6 and TRBJ1-2; TRBD1 agrees at 9 bases. This clonotype was sampled from a man aged 35 to 55 in good health. The source material was blood. The CDR3 is CASSLEGGRTGALLRGYTF. In DNA, the CDR3 is TGTGCCAGCAGCTTAGAGGGGGGAAGGACAGGGGCCCTTTTGAGGGGCTACACCTTC.